This T cell receptor beta chain stems from a study of blood T cells in healthy people across ages. For the second PCR, which ran for about 6 to 11 cycles, a sample-barcoded 5' primer and a J-beta primer mix were used. TCRdb itself ran the 5' RACE reads through MiXCR, one entry per CDR3 protein. In the table there are over 1,500,000 distinct CDR3 sequences, 30% to 40% of which are singletons. Per germline, CDR1 LGHNA and CDR2 YSLEER. This CDR3 is 17 amino acids long. V was clipped by 0 bases and J by 4 bases; unmatched bases: 2. This receptor was taken from a human donor in good health. This chain connects TRBV4-3 to TRBJ2-1, with 14 bases matching TRBD2. The sequencing input was blood. For the CDR3, the DNA is TGCGCCAGCAGCCAAGATGGACTAGCGGGGGGTTACAATGAGCAGTTCTTC. Protein: CASSQDGLAGGYNEQFF.